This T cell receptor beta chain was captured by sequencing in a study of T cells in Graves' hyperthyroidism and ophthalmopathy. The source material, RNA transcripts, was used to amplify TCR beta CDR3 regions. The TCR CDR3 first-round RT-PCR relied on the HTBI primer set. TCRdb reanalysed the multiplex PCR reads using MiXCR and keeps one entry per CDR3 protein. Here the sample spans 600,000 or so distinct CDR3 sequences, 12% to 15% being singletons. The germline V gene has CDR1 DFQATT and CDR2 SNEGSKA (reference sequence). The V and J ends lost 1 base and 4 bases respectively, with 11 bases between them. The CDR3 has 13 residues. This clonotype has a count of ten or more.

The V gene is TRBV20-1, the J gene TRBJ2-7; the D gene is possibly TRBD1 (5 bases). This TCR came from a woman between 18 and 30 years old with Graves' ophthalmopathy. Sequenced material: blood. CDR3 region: CSARGQGLYEQYF. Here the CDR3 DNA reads TGCAGTGCTAGAGGGCAGGGTCTTTACGAGCAGTACTTC.